Listed here are 17 T cell receptor beta chains from one sample, sequenced in a study of cytomegalovirus exposure and HLA in healthy donors. Primers included in the PCR were 60 Vbeta and 13 Jbeta primers. Here immunoSEQ multiplex PCR was the method, and the copy in TCRdb shows in-frame clones only, minus some. The table shows 200,000 to 250,000 clones, with 65% to 80% occurring only once. Material for sequencing was PBMCs. The source of these receptors is a girl aged 2 to 9 in good health and CMV-seronegative.

This chain uses TRBV7-9 with TRBJ1-3, with TRBD1 matching 7 bases. The V segment lost 5 bases and the J segment 3 bases; nucleotides outside the gene matches: 4. The V gene's germline CDR1 is SEHNR and CDR2 FQNEAQ (reference sequence). The CDR3 totals 14 residues. In nucleotides, the CDR3 is TGTGCCAGCAGCCAGACAGGGATTGGAAACACCATATATTTT. It codes for CASSQTGIGNTIYF.

The V and J genes are TRBV4-1 and TRBJ2-5; 9 bases line up with TRBD1. The J segment lost 3 bases and the V segment lost 0 bases, leaving 2 bases of the junction unmatched. Germline values: CDR1 MGHRA, CDR2 YSYEKL. This CDR3 is built from 15 residues. CDR3 protein: CASSQETGGKETQYF. Here the CDR3 DNA reads TGCGCCAGCAGCCAAGAGACAGGGGGGAAAGAGACCCAGTACTTC.

As DNA, the CDR3 is TGTGCCAGCAGTTATTACGGGAGGGAAGCTTTCTTT. Amino acids: CASSYYGREAFF. The chain uses TRBV6-6 and TRBJ1-1; D gene unclear. Trimming left V 3 bases short and J 8 bases short, with 10 bases between. Germline loops: CDR1 MNHNY, CDR2 SVGAGI (reference sequence). The CDR3 contains 12 residues.

The rearrangement joins TRBV10-3 to TRBJ1-2; maybe TRBD1 (6 bases). V was shortened by 3 bases and J by 3 bases, with 8 bases between the two germline ends. The CDR3 is made up of 13 amino acids. Looked up from germline, CDR1 is ENHRY and CDR2 is SYGVKD. The CDR3 sequence: CAISEGGDYGYTF. The CDR3 DNA reads as TGTGCCATCAGTGAAGGGGGAGACTATGGCTACACCTTC.

Comment on this clone: The sample has other DNA sequences that encode this CDR3 too. This chain connects TRBV7-9 to TRBJ1-4; TRBD1 aligns across 10 bases. V gave up 3 bases and J gave up 7 bases; unmatched junction bases: 2. The CDR3 has 14 amino acids. The germline gives CDR1 SEHNR, CDR2 FQNEAQ (reference sequence). The chain's CDR3 is CASSLGQGSEKLFF. CDR3 in DNA: TGTGCCAGCAGCTTGGGACAGGGGAGTGAAAAACTGTTTTTT.

The V call is TRBV6-1, the J call TRBJ2-1; 12 bases are shared with TRBD2. The germline CDR1 and CDR2 sequences are MNHNS and SASEGT. Trimming at V came to 2 bases and at J to 2 bases, leaving 4 bases not matched to a gene. CDR3 length: 17 amino acids. The chain's CDR3 is CASSENLAGGAYNEQFF. The CDR3, as DNA: TGTGCCAGCAGTGAAAACCTAGCGGGGGGGGCCTACAATGAGCAGTTCTTC.

This rearrangement joins TRBV6-5 to TRBJ2-7; D might be TRBD1 (6 bases). The germline V gene has CDR1 MNHEY and CDR2 SVGAGI. V was shortened by 11 bases and J by 3 bases, with 11 bases between the two germline ends. This CDR3 has 11 amino acids. The CDR3 is CAVRGGYEQYF. The CDR3 DNA sequence: TGTGCCGTCCGAGGGGGCTACGAGCAGTACTTC.

V and J are TRBV28 and TRBJ1-1, with D unclear. CDR3 length equals 13 residues. Trimming pared 6 bases from V and 0 bases from J, leaving 8 bases between. Germline V gene sequence: CDR1 MDHEN, CDR2 SYDVKM. CDR3 in DNA: TGTGCCAGCAGCCGGTTTATGAACACTGAAGCTTTCTTT. Its translation is CASSRFMNTEAFF. The whole variable domain, remainder taken from reference TRBV28 and TRBJ1-1, is DVKVTQSSRYLVKRTGEKVFLECVQDMDHENMFWYRQDPGLGLRLIYFSYDVKMKEKGDIPEGYSVSREKKERFSLILESASTNQTSMYLCASSRFMNTEAFFGQGTRLTVV.

This chain links TRBV9 with TRBJ2-7; TRBD1 might be the D (6 bases). V lost 0 bases, J lost 6 bases, and 10 bases lay in between. This CDR3 region has 13 residues. Germline CDR1 is SGDLS and CDR2 is YYNGEE. The CDR3 protein is CASSVVGGSEQYF. The CDR3 bases are TGTGCCAGCAGCGTAGTAGGGGGTTCCGAGCAGTACTTC.

This rearrangement joins TRBV7-9 to TRBJ1-1, with a weak D call TRBD1 (5 bases). The CDR3 totals 14 residues. Trimming removed 5 bases from V and 5 bases from J, with 15 bases in between. Germline CDR1 is SEHNR and CDR2 is FQNEAQ (reference sequence). The CDR3 loop is CASSDLQGRTEAFF. For the CDR3, the DNA is TGTGCCAGCAGCGACCTCCAGGGCCGGACTGAAGCTTTCTTT. Full variable domain (missing parts from reference TRBV7-9 and TRBJ1-1): DTGVSQNPRHKITKRGQNVTFRCDPISEHNRLYWYRQTLGQGPEFLTYFQNEAQLEKSRLLSDRFSAERPKGSFSTLEIQRTEQGDSAMYLCASSDLQGRTEAFFGQGTRLTVV.

This chain links TRBV12-5 with TRBJ1-3, with TRBD1 as a possible D gene (5 bases). This CDR3 contains 14 residues. V was shortened by 7 bases and J by 0 bases, with 10 bases between the two germline ends. CDR1 and CDR2 from the germline V gene are LGHNT and FRNRAP. CDR3 in DNA: TGTGCTAGTGCCCCAAGGGGCTCTGGAAACACCATATATTTT. Its protein is CASAPRGSGNTIYF.

The count of this clone is one. The chain joins TRBV4-1 to TRBJ1-2, with 7 bases that match TRBD1. Per germline, CDR1 MGHRA and CDR2 YSYEKL. The CDR3 has 15 amino acids. V lost 4 bases, J lost 5 bases, and 10 bases stayed unmatched. CDR3 coding DNA: TGCGCCAGCAGCCTTAGACAGGGAAGGTGGTATGGCTACACCTTC. The encoded protein is CASSLRQGRWYGYTF.

V usage is TRBV4-1 and J usage is TRBJ2-7, with 8 bases aligning to TRBD2. J was trimmed by 5 bases and V by 4 bases; bases with no gene match: 10. The CDR3 loop spans 15 amino acids. From germline, CDR1 is MGHRA and CDR2 YSYEKL. The CDR3 here is CASSPNGGDGDEQYF. The CDR3 bases are TGCGCCAGCAGCCCGAACGGGGGGGACGGGGACGAGCAGTACTTC.

The V gene is TRBV7-6, the J gene TRBJ2-7; D perhaps matches TRBD1 (5 bases). V lost 5 bases and J 0 bases, leaving 8 bases between the germline ends. Per germline, CDR1 SGHVS and CDR2 FNYEAQ. The CDR3 sequence is 13 residues long. The CDR3 is CASSAGSSYEQYF. The CDR3 bases are TGTGCCAGCAGCGCAGGGTCCTCCTACGAGCAGTACTTC.

The genes are TRBV6-6 and TRBJ2-5; TRBD2 matches at 8 bases. Germline CDR1 reads MNHNY; CDR2 reads SVGAGI (reference sequence). Germline trimming cut 4 bases from V and 1 base from J; bases unmatched to any gene: 5. This CDR3 region has 15 residues. Written as DNA, the CDR3 is TGTGCCAGCAGTTCCTTCGGGGGGGCCCAAGAGACCCAGTACTTC. Translation: CASSSFGGAQETQYF.

Written as DNA, the CDR3 is TGTGCCAGCAGCTTTAGCGGCGCCAGGGCAGATACGCAGTATTTT. Its protein product is CASSFSGARADTQYF. The chain joins TRBV7-6 to TRBJ2-3; D may be TRBD2 (6 bases). V lost 3 bases to trimming and J lost 4 bases, with 14 bases between them. Germline-derived CDR1 and CDR2 are SGHVS and FNYEAQ. The CDR3 consists of 15 residues.

The chain uses TRBV2 and TRBJ2-7; 7 nucleotides line up with TRBD1. The CDR3 is 13 residues long. Germline trimming cut 6 bases from V and 3 bases from J; bases unmatched to any gene: 5. CDR1 and CDR2 from the germline V gene are SNHLY and FYNNEI. The CDR3 here is CASRRTGVYEQYF. CDR3 DNA sequence: TGTGCCAGCAGGAGAACAGGGGTCTACGAGCAGTACTTC.